This T cell receptor beta chain was sequenced for a study of beta chain features in type 1 diabetes. Study-level results: For cells with high TCR expression, cDNA sequencing could yield over-representation. TCRB CDR3 length was moderately but significantly reduced in all four CD4+ subsets of Type 1 diabetes patients. The question of HLA type influencing TCRB rearrangement was one that remained unresolved here.

The V end was cut by 8 bases, the J end by 7 bases, with 15 bases between. Germline lookup yields CDR1 LNHNV and CDR2 YYDKDF (reference sequence). The CDR3 is 13 residues long. This clone was counted between two and nine times. Antigen: not known. The isolated RNA, all of it, was reverse transcribed, so expressed TCRB transcripts were what got sequenced. Clones were read by immunoSEQ multiplex PCR, and TCRdb kept only the in-frame ones, dropping some. The top ten hold 0.02% to 0.025% of the sample, which has 640,000 or so clones, 13% seen once. Sequenced: naive CD4+ T cells from blood. The chain recombines TRBV15 with TRBJ1-5, with D hard to call. This receptor was obtained from a man aged 18 to 30 with type 1 diabetes. CDR3 sequence: CATALDGGQPQHF. The DNA of the CDR3 is TGTGCCACCGCCCTCGATGGAGGGCAGCCCCAGCATTTT.